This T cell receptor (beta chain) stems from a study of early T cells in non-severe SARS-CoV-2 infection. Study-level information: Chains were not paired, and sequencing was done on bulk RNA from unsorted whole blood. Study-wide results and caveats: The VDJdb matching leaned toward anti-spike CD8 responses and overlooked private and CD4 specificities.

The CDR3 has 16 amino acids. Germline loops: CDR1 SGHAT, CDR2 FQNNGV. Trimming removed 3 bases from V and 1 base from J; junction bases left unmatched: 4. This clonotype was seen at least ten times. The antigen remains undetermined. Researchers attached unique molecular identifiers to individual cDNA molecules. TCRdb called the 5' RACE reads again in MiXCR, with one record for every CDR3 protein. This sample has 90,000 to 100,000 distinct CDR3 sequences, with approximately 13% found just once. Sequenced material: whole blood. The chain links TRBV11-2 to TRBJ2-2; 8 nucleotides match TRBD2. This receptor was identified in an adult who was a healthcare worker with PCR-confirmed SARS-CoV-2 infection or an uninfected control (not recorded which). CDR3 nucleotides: TGTGCCAGCAGCTTTAGCGGGGCTAAGAACACCGGGGAGCTGTTTTTT. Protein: CASSFSGAKNTGELFF.